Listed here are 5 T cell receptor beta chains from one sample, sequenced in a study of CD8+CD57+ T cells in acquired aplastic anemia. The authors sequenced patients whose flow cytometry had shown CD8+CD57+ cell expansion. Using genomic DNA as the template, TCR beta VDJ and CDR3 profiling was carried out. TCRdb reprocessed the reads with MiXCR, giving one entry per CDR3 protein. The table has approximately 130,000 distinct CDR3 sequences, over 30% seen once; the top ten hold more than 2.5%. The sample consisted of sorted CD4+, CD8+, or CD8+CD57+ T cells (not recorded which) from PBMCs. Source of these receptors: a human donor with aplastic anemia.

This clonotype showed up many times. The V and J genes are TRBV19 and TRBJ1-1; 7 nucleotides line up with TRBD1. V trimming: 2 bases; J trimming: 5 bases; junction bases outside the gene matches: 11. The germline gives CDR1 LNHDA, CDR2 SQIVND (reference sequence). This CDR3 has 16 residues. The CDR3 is CASSIKGAGRLTEAFF. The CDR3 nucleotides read TGTGCCAGTAGTATAAAGGGGGCAGGGAGGTTAACTGAAGCTTTCTTT.

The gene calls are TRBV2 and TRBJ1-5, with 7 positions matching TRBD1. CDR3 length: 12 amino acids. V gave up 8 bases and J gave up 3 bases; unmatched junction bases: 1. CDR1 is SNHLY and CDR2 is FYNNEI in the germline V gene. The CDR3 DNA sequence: TGTGCCAGCGGGACAGACAATCAGCCCCAGCATTTT. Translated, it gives CASGTDNQPQHF.

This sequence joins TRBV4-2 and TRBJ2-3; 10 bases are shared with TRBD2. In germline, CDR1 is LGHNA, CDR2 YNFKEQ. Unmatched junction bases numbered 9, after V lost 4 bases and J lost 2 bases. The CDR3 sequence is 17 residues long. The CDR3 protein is CASSPLQAGGNTDTQYF. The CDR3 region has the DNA TGTGCCAGCAGCCCGCTCCAAGCGGGGGGGAACACAGATACGCAGTATTTT.

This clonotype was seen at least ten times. CDR3 loop: CATSGDPDLYEQYF. DNA for the CDR3: TGTGCCACCAGTGGGGACCCAGACCTCTACGAGCAGTACTTC. J is TRBJ2-7 and V is TRBV24-1; TRBD1 or TRBD2 may be the D gene (5 bases each). CDR1 KGHDR and CDR2 SFDVKD come from the germline V gene. Trimming cost V 5 bases and J 3 bases, with 13 bases left between them. This CDR3 is built from 14 residues.

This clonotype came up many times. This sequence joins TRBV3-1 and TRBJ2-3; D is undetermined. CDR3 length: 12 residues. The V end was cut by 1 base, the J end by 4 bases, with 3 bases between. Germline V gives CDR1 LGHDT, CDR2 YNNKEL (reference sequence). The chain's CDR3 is CASSQVSDTQYF. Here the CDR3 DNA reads TGTGCCAGCAGCCAAGTCTCAGATACGCAGTATTTT.